This T cell receptor beta chain comes out of a study of regulatory T cells in long-lasting Graves disease. Overall study context: Persistent Graves' disease denoted over 5 years of antithyroid drugs plus positive TSH receptor antibodies.

This sample's time point: persistent/refractory GD, antithyroid drugs over 5 years with positive TRAb. With RNA extracted from PBMCs as input, the TCR library was made. In building TCR beta libraries, iRepertoire HTBI primers were used together with Arm-PCR of CDR3 regions. TCRdb redid the calling of the multiplex PCR reads with MiXCR, one entry per CDR3 protein. The table includes 350,000 to 450,000 distinct CDR3 sequences, roughly 20% detected once. Germline CDR1 reads DFQATT; CDR2 reads SNEGSKA (reference sequence). The junction had 2 bases not matched to a gene; V was cut back by 2 bases and J by 2 bases. The CDR3 consists of 14 residues.

The sequencing here drew on peripheral blood mononuclear cells (PBMCs), taken when the disease was refractory, from a patient treated with antithyroid drugs. This clonotype was sampled from a woman in her thirties or forties with Graves disease. The chain uses TRBV20-1 and TRBJ2-7; TRBD1 matches 11 bases. The CDR3 bases are TGCAGTGCTAGATGGGGACAGGGGGCCTACGAGCAGTACTTC. It translates to CSARWGQGAYEQYF.